This TCR beta chain was found in a study of immune evolution from preneoplasia to lung adenocarcinoma. Study at large: HLA loss of heterozygosity: around 6.5% AIS, about 15% MIA, approximately 31% ADC, none AAH. Study findings and constraints: Clonality was highest in normal lung, lower in later-stage lesions apparently. From normal lung to invasive adenocarcinoma, top clone frequencies appeared to decrease.

Libraries were prepared by immunoSEQ multiplex PCR; TCRdb keeps only in-frame clonotypes and omits some of them. The table records around 7,000 clones, 70% to 85% of them present only once. CDR3 size: 15 residues. CDR1 is LGHNT, CDR2 FRNRAP, per germline. Trimming cost V 7 bases and J 4 bases; bases outside gene matches: 11. Patients had resection in Japan or China between about 2013 and 2017. On this clone: Its antigen is currently unknown.

What was sequenced was FFPE atypical adenomatous hyperplasia tissue from the lung. Regarding subset: atypical adenomatous hyperplasia (AAH), lung preneoplasia. This TCR was recovered from a donor older than 65 with lung adenocarcinoma. Some clones in this sample may be carry-over from other donors' samples. The rearrangement joins TRBV12-5 to TRBJ2-7, with 9 nucleotides matching TRBD2. CDR3 DNA: TGTGCTAGTGCACCCAGACTAGCGGTTTCTTACGAGCAGTACTTC. Protein product: CASAPRLAVSYEQYF. The full variable domain, with the rest looked up from reference TRBV12-5 and TRBJ2-7, is DARVTQTPRHKVTEMGQEVTMRCQPILGHNTVFWYRQTMMQGLELLAYFRNRAPLDDSGMPKDRFSAEMPDATLATLKIQPSEPRDSAVYFCASAPRLAVSYEQYFGPGTRLTVT.